This TCR beta chain was sequenced during a study of blood T cell repertoires in COVID-19. Study information: From T cells, B-cell-depleted T cells, or PBMCs came the material, which was cDNA or gDNA.

This clone showed up just once. Original data processing: Scientists estimated how many nucleated cells there were by amplifying reference gene primers. Profiled with immunoSEQ multiplex PCR; TCRdb holds only in-frame clones, not every one. V, J and clone size reflect that table, while D and trimming were determined from the DNA. The repertoire consists of some 26,000 clones, with about 72% occurring once and the leading ten covering less than 55%. The CDR3 length is 13 residues. With 7 bases removed from V and 8 bases from J, the gap between germline ends came to 17 bases. Germline-derived CDR1 and CDR2 are SGHTA and FQGNSA.

The sample consisted of peripheral blood. The rearrangement links TRBV7-2 to TRBJ1-1; D unresolved. The TCR comes from a woman of 80 years or more with acute or convalescent COVID-19. The DNA for the CDR3 is TGTGCCAGCACCAATAGCGGGAACTCAGAAGCTTTCTTT. This sequence encodes CASTNSGNSEAFF.